This note documents a single T cell receptor beta chain sequence. This entry is derived from a study of blood T cell repertoires in COVID-19. Original methodology: Nucleated cell number was recorded as an estimate derived from reference gene primer amplification. Only in-frame clones appear in the TCRdb table, and some are missing; sequencing was by immunoSEQ multiplex PCR. From that table come the V and J calls and clone size; the DNA was used to work out D and trimming. This sample has almost 200,000 clones, with around 90% found just once. The participants were between about 18 and 90 years old and came from roughly 25 US areas. Donors in Cohort 3 counted as recovered after two negative PCRs, clearance, or symptom resolution. Germline CDR1 and CDR2: DFQATT and SNEGSKA (reference sequence). The ends lost 3 bases at V and 4 bases at J; junction bases unmatched: 12. The CDR3 has 17 amino acids.

Material for sequencing was PBMCs or T cells enriched from blood (not recorded which). The receptor's source is a woman aged 18-35 years who had recovered from COVID-19. This rearrangement joins TRBV20-1 to TRBJ2-3; 11 bases align to TRBD2. Here the CDR3 DNA reads TGCAGTGCTAGTCCCCTGGGACTAGCGGAGGCCCCAGATACGCAGTATTTT. It encodes CSASPLGLAEAPDTQYF.